This T cell receptor beta chain was identified in a study of shared clonotypes between healthy human individuals. This clone has a count of ten or more. Measured with immunoSEQ multiplex PCR; TCRdb has only the in-frame clones, and not every one. Of around 1 million clones in the sample, 76% are singletons; the top ten hold about 1.5%. Per the germline V gene, CDR1 is LNHDA and CDR2 is SQIVND (reference sequence). Trimming pared 0 bases from V and 7 bases from J, leaving 9 bases between. This CDR3 spans 14 amino acids. Sequenced: memory CD4+ T cells sorted from blood. Noted subset: CD45RA-negative fraction. This TCR came from a man aged 18 to 35 in good health. V and J are TRBV19 and TRBJ1-4; D is possibly TRBD1 (5 bases). The CDR3 region is CASSIDRVTEKLFF. The CDR3, as DNA: TGTGCCAGTAGTATAGACAGGGTTACTGAAAAACTGTTTTTT.